This T cell receptor (beta chain) was recovered during a study of blood T cell repertoires in COVID-19 (dated by TCRdb to the early 2020s). Regarding the complete study: Samples covering the acute and convalescent phases of COVID-19 were provided by collaborators in the United States, Italy and Spain. The repertoires were made available in a free public database intended to serve as a resource for research on the immune response to SARS-CoV-2. The material from the prospective study consisted of cDNA or gDNA derived from T cells, B-cell-depleted T cells, or PBMCs. Sample metadata almost always included a de-identified subject ID, COVID-19 status, age in years and sex. HLA class I and class II types, where available, came from metadata supplied by the sample provider rather than from assay-based typing. Samples came from the ongoing ImmuneRACE study (first 160 participants) plus 1,254 subjects from 6 global collaborators. Deeply sampled blood TCRbeta repertoires from subjects exposed to, actively infected with, or recovered from COVID-19 were included in the dataset.

Points the paper makes about the study in general: Clinical and demographic metadata were provided uncurated, with the amount varying by source and participant.

TCRbeta CDR3 regions were amplified from genomic DNA by means of the immunoSEQ Assay, a bias-controlled multiplex PCR. The source study handled its data this way. Nucleated cell counts per sample were estimated from amplification of reference gene primers within the assay. To quantify the absolute abundance of each unique TCRbeta CDR3 rearrangement, sequence reads were collapsed and filtered. Productive Simpson clonality was computed per sample as the square root of Simpson's diversity index over productive rearrangements. TCRdb limited this immuneACCESS table to in-frame rearrangements with V and J called. A share of clones is missing; checked studies link under half to unresolved V genes, and the rest is unexplained. The V and J calls and clone size come from that table; D and trimming were worked out from the DNA. The sample table shows tens of thousands of clones, and about 79% are seen once. The ten largest clones represent around 15% of the sample.

Collaborating institutions collected whole blood in K2EDTA tubes following their own protocols. For TCRbeta analysis, collaborators shipped samples in one of three forms: frozen whole blood, isolated PBMCs, or DNA extracted from either of those sample types. This clone was detected only a few times. Its recognized antigen is unknown. No per-base quality is available; no much larger clone lies one base away. The V and J ends are trimmed by 3 bases and 4 bases, leaving 9 bases between them. The CDR3 has 13 amino acids, counting the end cysteine and phenylalanine. The DNA shown is the 39-base CDR3, in frame from base 1.

The rearrangement joined TRBV12-3 or TRBV12-4 to TRBJ1-1; a weak D assignment points to TRBD1 (5 bases agree). The receptor comes from a human donor in a cohort sampled during active COVID-19. Sequencing was carried out using peripheral blood. The CDR3 in this case is CASSFDSPTEAFF. The nucleotide sequence reads TGTGCCAGCAGTTTCGACAGCCCCACTGAAGCTTTCTTT.